The clone carrying this TCR beta chain has more than one count but fewer than ten. The entry originates in a study of blood T cell repertoires in COVID-19. TCRdb's table, derived via immunoSEQ multiplex PCR, lists solely in-frame clones and lacks some. In the table there are 250,000 or so clones, 82% of which are singletons. CDR1 SQVTM and CDR2 ANQGSEA come from the germline V gene. Trimming cost V 6 bases and J 6 bases; bases outside gene matches: 7. CDR3 length: 13 amino acids. The sample taken for sequencing was peripheral blood. The rearrangement joins TRBV29-1 to TRBJ1-5, with TRBD1 matching 8 bases. This receptor was taken from an older woman with acute or convalescent COVID-19. This chain's CDR3 is CSVQQGGGQPQHF. In nucleotides, the CDR3 is TGCAGCGTACAACAGGGGGGAGGTCAGCCCCAGCATTTT.